These 27 T cell receptor beta chains came from one sample sequenced in a study of OX40 agonist ivuxolimab in advanced cancers. Clones were read by immunoSEQ multiplex PCR, and TCRdb kept only the in-frame ones, dropping some. The table records 35,000 or so clones, about four fifths of them present only once. Sequencing was performed on CD4+ or CD8+ T cells sorted from blood, taken in a trial of the OX40 agonist ivuxolimab. The origin of the receptors is an adult with an advanced solid tumor such as melanoma, head and neck, liver or kidney cancer.

The chain is built from TRBV4-1 and TRBJ1-1; the D is unclear. The germline V gene has CDR1 MGHRA and CDR2 YSYEKL. The CDR3 length is 14 residues. The ends were cut back, 3 bases at V and 10 bases at J, with 18 bases in the middle. The CDR3 is CASSQEAIGSLAFF. In nucleotides, the CDR3 is TGCGCCAGCAGCCAGGAGGCTATTGGGTCGTTAGCTTTCTTT.

The chain carries TRBV10-2 and TRBJ2-3; no definite D call. CDR1 WSHSY and CDR2 SAAADI come from the germline V gene. Trimming removed 4 bases from V and 6 bases from J, with 17 bases in between. This CDR3 is built from 15 residues. Here the CDR3 DNA reads TGCGCCAGCAGTGCGGGCGGCCTGGGCTTGGATACGCAGTATTTT. This sequence encodes CASSAGGLGLDTQYF.

The count of this clone is one. The chain carries TRBV6-6 and TRBJ1-2; tentatively, D is TRBD1 (5 bases). Germline V gene sequence: CDR1 MNHNY, CDR2 SVGAGI (reference sequence). Trimming left V 6 bases short and J 0 bases short, with 8 bases between. The CDR3 sequence is 13 residues long. The CDR3 nucleotides are TGTGCCAGCAGCCCGGGGGCTAACTATGGCTACACCTTC. It encodes CASSPGANYGYTF.

V is TRBV7-9 and J is TRBJ1-3; no reliable D call. The V end was cut by 2 bases, the J end by 8 bases, with 22 bases between. Germline assignment: CDR1 SEHNR and CDR2 FQNEAQ (reference sequence). The CDR3 runs to 17 residues. The CDR3 coding sequence is TGTGCCAGCAGCTTAATCCCAGGACCTCCACGGATGGACACCATATATTTT. This sequence encodes CASSLIPGPPRMDTIYF.

The chain employs TRBV5-4 and TRBJ2-3; D might be TRBD2 (5 bases). The germline V and J ends were trimmed by 2 bases and 2 bases, with 15 bases remaining between them. CDR1 and CDR2 from the germline V gene are SGHNT and YYREEE (reference sequence). The CDR3 has 16 amino acids. The CDR3 loop reads CASSLGNGLYTDTQYF. The CDR3 DNA reads as TGTGCCAGCAGCTTAGGGAACGGACTCTACACAGATACGCAGTATTTT. The full variable domain, completed using reference TRBV5-4 and TRBJ2-3, is ETGVTQSPTHLIKTRGQQVTLRCSSQSGHNTVSWYQQALGQGPQFIFQYYREEENGRGNFPPRFSGLQFPNYSSELNVNALELDDSALYLCASSLGNGLYTDTQYFGPGTRLTVL.

V and J are TRBV5-4 and TRBJ1-4; 7 nucleotides align to TRBD1. The CDR3 runs 15 residues. V gave up 2 bases and J gave up 4 bases; unmatched junction bases: 5. Germline V gives CDR1 SGHNT, CDR2 YYREEE (reference sequence). Here the CDR3 reads CASSLGTAVNEKLFF. The CDR3 coding sequence is TGTGCCAGCAGCTTAGGGACAGCAGTTAATGAAAAACTGTTTTTT.

This clone was seen a handful of times. V is TRBV10-3 and J is TRBJ1-1; the D gene is possibly TRBD1 (5 bases). The CDR3 has 16 amino acids. CDR1 and CDR2 (germline): ENHRY, SYGVKD. V was shortened by 6 bases and J by 7 bases, with 24 bases between the two germline ends. CDR3 loop: CAIRYTLDNRRGEAFF. In DNA, the CDR3 is TGTGCCATCAGGTACACACTGGACAATCGAAGGGGTGAAGCTTTCTTT.

The chain joins TRBV12-5 to TRBJ1-1; the D is unclear. Germline V gene data show CDR1 as LGHNT and CDR2 as FRNRAP. CDR3 size: 13 residues. V was clipped by 2 bases and J by 4 bases, with 8 bases between them. CDR3 region: CASGLIGGTEAFF. In nucleotides, the CDR3 is TGTGCTAGTGGTTTGATTGGAGGCACTGAAGCTTTCTTT.

J is TRBJ2-2 and V is TRBV5-8, with TRBD1 identical over 11 bases. The length of the CDR3 is 17 residues. Germline lookup yields CDR1 SGHTS and CDR2 YDEGEE. The ends lost 6 bases at V and 4 bases at J; junction bases unmatched: 11. The DNA for the CDR3 is TGTGCCAGCAACCAAATGAGGACAGGGGGCTTCACCGGGGAGCTGTTTTTT. Protein product: CASNQMRTGGFTGELFF. The full variable domain, completed using reference TRBV5-8 and TRBJ2-2, is EAGVTQSPTHLIKTRGQQATLRCSPISGHTSVYWYQQALGLGLQFLLWYDEGEERNRGNFPPRFSGRQFPNYSSELNVNALELEDSALYLCASNQMRTGGFTGELFFGEGSRLTVL.

The chain employs TRBV5-1 and TRBJ2-1; D is tentatively TRBD1 or TRBD2 (5 bases each). The germline CDR1 and CDR2 sequences are SGHRS and YFSETQ. This CDR3 has 16 amino acids. V lost 1 base, J lost 4 bases, and 15 bases lay in between. In nucleotides, the CDR3 is TGCGCCAGCAGCTTGTGGTCAGGGACCCATTACAATGAGCAGTTCTTC. The encoded protein is CASSLWSGTHYNEQFF.

This clone was recorded only once. V and J are TRBV11-2 and TRBJ2-2; D gene ambiguous. V dropped 8 bases and J dropped 2 bases, with 15 bases sitting between them. Germline loops: CDR1 SGHAT, CDR2 FQNNGV. This CDR3 contains 15 residues. The CDR3 protein is CASRTHQGNTGELFF. The CDR3 nucleotides read TGTGCCAGCCGTACTCATCAAGGAAACACCGGGGAGCTGTTTTTT.

This sequence joins TRBV9 and TRBJ2-2, with TRBD2 matching 12 bases. The CDR3 has 16 residues. CDR1 is SGDLS and CDR2 is YYNGEE in the germline V gene. Losses at the gene ends were 4 bases for V and 6 bases for J; bases not matched to a gene: 7. The CDR3 region has the DNA TGTGCCAGCAGCCAAGCCGCTAGCGGGGGGGCCGGGGAGCTGTTTTTT. Its translation: CASSQAASGGAGELFF.

The chain carries TRBV5-4 and TRBJ1-1; D unresolved. Deletions cut 1 base from V and 0 bases from J, with 4 bases between. There are 13 residues in the CDR3. Germline CDR1 is SGHNT and CDR2 is YYREEE (reference sequence). The CDR3 coding sequence is TGTGCCAGCAGCTTGTGGGTGAACACTGAAGCTTTCTTT. Protein sequence: CASSLWVNTEAFF.

The chain joins TRBV11-3 to TRBJ2-1, with D possibly matching TRBD1 (6 bases). Trimming pared 6 bases from V and 10 bases from J, leaving 16 bases between. This CDR3 spans 13 amino acids. Germline V gene sequence: CDR1 SGHNT, CDR2 YENEEA. CDR3 loop: CASRPRQDQEQFF. The DNA of the CDR3 is TGTGCCAGCAGACCCAGACAGGACCAGGAGCAGTTCTTC.

The chain couples TRBV13 to TRBJ2-3; possible D gene TRBD2, 7 bases. This CDR3 spans 18 amino acids. From germline, CDR1 is PRHDT and CDR2 FYEKMQ (reference sequence). Trimming pared 4 bases from V and 2 bases from J, leaving 22 bases between. The CDR3 DNA follows: TGTGCCAGCAGCTCCCGGGGGGCGGGACCATCAGACACAGATACGCAGTATTTT. This translates into CASSSRGAGPSDTDTQYF.

This clone was picked up one time. The rearrangement uses TRBV28 and TRBJ2-3; D gene uncertain. In germline, CDR1 is MDHEN, CDR2 SYDVKM. The CDR3 sequence is 13 residues long. The V gene lost 8 bases and the J gene lost 6 bases, with 15 bases spanning the gap. The CDR3 loop reads CASATTFTDTQYF. CDR3 in DNA: TGTGCCAGCGCCACGACTTTCACCGATACGCAGTATTTT.

The V gene is TRBV2, the J gene TRBJ2-6; tentatively, D is TRBD1 (6 bases). V lost 7 bases and J lost 1, with 14 bases in between. The germline gives CDR1 SNHLY, CDR2 FYNNEI. The CDR3 runs 16 residues. The CDR3 reads CASKSAGESGANVLTF. The DNA of the CDR3 is TGTGCCAGCAAATCAGCAGGGGAGTCTGGGGCCAACGTCCTGACTTTC.

The V gene is TRBV29-1, the J gene TRBJ1-1; perhaps TRBD1 as D (5 bases). Trimming removed 7 bases at V and 2 bases at J, with 11 bases between. The CDR3 length is 12 residues. CDR1 SQVTM and CDR2 ANQGSEA come from the germline V gene. The CDR3 protein is CSAVGGNTEAFF. In DNA, the CDR3 is TGCAGCGCCGTGGGGGGAAACACTGAAGCTTTCTTT.

The rearrangement links TRBV7-6 to TRBJ1-5, with 10 bases that match TRBD1. Trimming at V came to 4 bases and at J to 5 bases, leaving 5 bases not matched to a gene. Germline V gene data show CDR1 as SGHVS and CDR2 as FNYEAQ. CDR3 size: 15 residues. CDR3 protein: CASSSGTGAHQPQHF. Here the CDR3 DNA reads TGTGCCAGCAGCTCCGGGACAGGGGCCCATCAGCCCCAGCATTTT.

V gene TRBV6-5 combines with J gene TRBJ2-7; the D gene is possibly TRBD2 (6 bases). Trimming removed 0 bases at V and 0 bases at J, with 12 bases between. The CDR3 contains 16 residues. CDR1 is MNHEY, CDR2 SVGAGI, per germline. The CDR3 region has the DNA TGTGCCAGCAGTTACTCCGGGCTAGCGAGCTCCTACGAGCAGTACTTC. Amino acids: CASSYSGLASSYEQYF.

The chain is built from TRBV14 and TRBJ2-3, with D tentatively TRBD1 (5 bases). CDR3 size: 13 residues. The germline V gene encodes CDR1 SGHDN and CDR2 FVKESK. The V and J ends lost 1 base and 7 bases respectively, with 9 bases between them. In nucleotides, the CDR3 is TGTGCCAGCAGCCAAGTGCAGGGCAATACGCAGTATTTT. Translating gives CASSQVQGNTQYF.

This chain links TRBV13 with TRBJ1-1, with 7 bases identical to TRBD1. The J segment lost 1 base and the V segment lost 3 bases, leaving 2 bases of the junction unmatched. CDR1 PRHDT and CDR2 FYEKMQ come from the germline V gene (reference sequence). CDR3 length: 14 residues. This chain's CDR3 is CASSFQGGNTEAFF. DNA for the CDR3: TGTGCCAGCAGCTTTCAGGGGGGGAACACTGAAGCTTTCTTT.

The chain joins TRBV7-2 to TRBJ2-7, with D uncertain. This CDR3 has 11 amino acids. V lost 5 bases and J 2 bases, leaving 4 bases between the germline ends. CDR1 is SGHTA and CDR2 is FQGNSA in the germline V gene. CDR3 region: CASSGAYEQYF. CDR3 DNA sequence: TGTGCCAGCAGCGGCGCCTACGAGCAGTACTTC. Supplemented by reference TRBV7-2 and TRBJ2-7, the full variable domain reads GAGVSQSPSNKVTEKGKDVELRCDPISGHTALYWYRQSLGQGLEFLIYFQGNSAPDKSGLPSDRFSAERTGGSVSTLTIQRTQQEDSAVYLCASSGAYEQYFGPGTRLTVT.

This chain links TRBV18 with TRBJ2-5; TRBD1 matches at 11 bases. This CDR3 is built from 18 residues. Unmatched junction bases numbered 10, after V lost 2 bases and J lost 2 bases. From germline, CDR1 is KGHSH and CDR2 LQKENI. The CDR3 loop is CASSPGDRGFLGQETQYF. CDR3 nucleotide sequence: TGTGCCAGCTCACCAGGGGACAGGGGGTTCTTGGGGCAAGAGACCCAGTACTTC.

The chain is built from TRBV10-3 and TRBJ1-1; TRBD1 might be the D (5 bases). V was trimmed by 0 bases and J by 0 bases, leaving 8 bases between them. The CDR3 consists of 15 residues. Germline loops: CDR1 ENHRY, CDR2 SYGVKD. The CDR3 bases are TGTGCCATCAGTGAGTCGGGGGGTTTGAACACTGAAGCTTTCTTT. Residues: CAISESGGLNTEAFF.

V usage is TRBV11-3 and J usage is TRBJ2-7; TRBD1 matches 7 bases. Trimming took 0 bases from V and 4 from J; bases not matched to a gene: 9. Germline V gene data show CDR1 as SGHNT and CDR2 as YENEEA. This CDR3 is 16 amino acids long. CDR3 in DNA: TGTGCCAGCAGCTTAGAGTCCGGGACAGCTAAATACGAGCAGTACTTC. This sequence encodes CASSLESGTAKYEQYF.

This clone was counted between two and nine times. The chain has TRBV11-2 and TRBJ1-2; TRBD1 aligns across 12 bases. The trim removed 4 bases at V and 8 bases at J, leaving 8 bases unmatched. CDR3 length: 15 amino acids. CDR1 is SGHAT and CDR2 is FQNNGV in the germline V gene. This CDR3 is CASSSGGTGGWGYTF. CDR3 DNA sequence: TGTGCCAGCAGCTCCGGAGGGACAGGGGGCTGGGGCTACACCTTC.